The rows below give T cell receptor beta chains drawn from one sample of a study of blood T cell repertoires in COVID-19. Clones were read by immunoSEQ multiplex PCR, and TCRdb kept only the in-frame ones, dropping some. The sample has about 190,000 clones, 84% seen once. Sequencing input: peripheral blood. The receptors here all came from a woman in her seventies with active or convalescent COVID-19. Both conserved end residues are part of each CDR3. Fields, in order: D gene, J gene, V gene, clone size, CDR3 DNA, CDR3 protein. D genes are given only for firm matches. Where a row states a size, it is once, few, many or the class of an expanded clone; other rows omit it.

D: TRBD1
J: TRBJ1-4
V: TRBV14
size: .
DNA: TGTGCCAGCAGCCCCCGAACCCGACAGGGTTGGTCAACTAATGAAAAACTGTTTTTT
CDR3: CASSPRTRQGWSTNEKLFF

D: TRBD1
J: TRBJ2-3
V: TRBV5-4
size: .
DNA: TGTGCCAGCAGCTTGGAAGTTAACAGGGGAACAGATACGCAGTATTTT
CDR3: CASSLEVNRGTDTQYF

D: TRBD2
J: TRBJ2-1
V: TRBV7-9
size: .
DNA: TGTGCCAGCAGCTCGACTAGCGGGAGGGACTACAATGAGCAGTTCTTC
CDR3: CASSSTSGRDYNEQFF

D: .
J: TRBJ2-1
V: TRBV7-3
size: .
DNA: TGTGCCAGCAGCTTAAGTTCCAGGGTTGATGAGCAGTTCTTC
CDR3: CASSLSSRVDEQFF

D: .
J: TRBJ1-2
V: TRBV7-9
size: .
DNA: TGTGCCAGCATTAGTAGGCAGGGAGGTGGCTACACCTTC
CDR3: CASISRQGGGYTF

D: TRBD2
J: TRBJ2-1
V: TRBV19
size: .
DNA: TGTGCCAGTAGTGACCATAGCGGGAGAATAGATGAGCAGTTCTTC
CDR3: CASSDHSGRIDEQFF

D: TRBD1
J: TRBJ1-2
V: TRBV18
size: .
DNA: TGTGCCAGCTCACCTCTCACCATTACCGGGACAGGGGCGAACTATGGCTACACCTTC
CDR3: CASSPLTITGTGANYGYTF

D: .
J: TRBJ2-5
V: TRBV3-1/TRBV3-2
size: once
DNA: TGTGCCAGCAGCCAACACGGCCAAGAGACCCAGTACTTC
CDR3: CASSQHGQETQYF

D: TRBD1
J: TRBJ1-2
V: TRBV5-6
size: .
DNA: TGTGCCAGCAGCTTCATTTCGGACAGGAACTATGGCTACACCTTC
CDR3: CASSFISDRNYGYTF

D: TRBD2
J: TRBJ2-7
V: TRBV5-1
size: .
DNA: TGCGCCAGCAGCTTGAAACTAGCGGGAGTCTCCCGCTCCTCCTACGAGCAGTACTTC
CDR3: CASSLKLAGVSRSSYEQYF

D: .
J: TRBJ2-2
V: TRBV11-2
size: .
DNA: TGTGCCAGCAGCCCCACTTTTGTCACCGGGGAGCTGTTTTTT
CDR3: CASSPTFVTGELFF

D: .
J: TRBJ2-3
V: TRBV19
size: .
DNA: TGTGCCAGTAAGAGGGCGGATACGCAGTATTTT
CDR3: CASKRADTQYF

D: .
J: TRBJ2-3
V: TRBV5-1
size: .
DNA: TGCGCCAGCAGCTTCAAACAGCCGTTGAGCACAGATACGCAGTATTTT
CDR3: CASSFKQPLSTDTQYF

D: TRBD2
J: TRBJ2-3
V: TRBV9
size: .
DNA: TGTGCCAGCAGCGTAGATGCAGGCGGGAGAGGGGCAGATACGCAGTATTTT
CDR3: CASSVDAGGRGADTQYF

D: .
J: TRBJ2-7
V: TRBV3-1/TRBV3-2
size: .
DNA: TGTGCCAGCAGCCGACTCTACGAGCAGTACTTC
CDR3: CASSRLYEQYF

D: TRBD1
J: TRBJ2-7
V: TRBV7-3
size: .
DNA: TGTGCCAGCAGCCGAGAGGGGGCTGGTGAGCAGTACTTC
CDR3: CASSREGAGEQYF

D: TRBD2
J: TRBJ2-6
V: TRBV9
size: .
DNA: TGTGCCAGCAGCCCCCGAGGGCGCGGTAGCGGGACCCTCTCTGGGGCCAACGTCCTGACTTTC
CDR3: CASSPRGRGSGTLSGANVLTF

D: .
J: TRBJ2-1
V: TRBV29-1
size: .
DNA: TGCAGCGTGAGCCGGGGAAATGAGCAGTTCTTC
CDR3: CSVSRGNEQFF

D: TRBD1
J: TRBJ2-4
V: TRBV29-1
size: .
DNA: TGCAGCGCTCGAGGGGACAGGGACTCCCCGGGGGGAAACATTCAGTACTTC
CDR3: CSARGDRDSPGGNIQYF

D: TRBD1
J: TRBJ2-2
V: TRBV11-1
size: .
DNA: TGTGCCACTCGTCGAAGGACAGGGTACACCGGGGAGCTGTTTTTT
CDR3: CATRRRTGYTGELFF

D: TRBD2
J: TRBJ2-7
V: TRBV7-2
size: .
DNA: TGTGCCAGCAGCTCGACTAGCGGGAGGGCCGGGGAGCAGTACTTC
CDR3: CASSSTSGRAGEQYF

D: .
J: TRBJ1-5
V: TRBV18
size: .
DNA: TGTGCCAGCTCACCACTCCCTCGGTCTAATCAGCCCCAGCATTTT
CDR3: CASSPLPRSNQPQHF

D: TRBD2
J: TRBJ2-1
V: TRBV9
size: once
DNA: TGTGCCAGCAGCGTAACCCTAGCGGGAGGGCCTCGGGAGCAGTTCTTC
CDR3: CASSVTLAGGPREQFF

D: .
J: TRBJ2-1
V: TRBV5-6
size: .
DNA: TGTGCCAGCAGCCTCCCAGGTTTGGAGCAGTTCTTC
CDR3: CASSLPGLEQFF

D: .
J: TRBJ2-7
V: TRBV2
size: once
DNA: TGTGCCAGCAGGGGAGGCTCCTACGAGCAGTACTTC
CDR3: CASRGGSYEQYF

D: TRBD2
J: TRBJ2-5
V: TRBV20-1
size: .
DNA: TGCAGTGCGAGTCATAGCGGGGGAGAGGAGACCCAGTACTTC
CDR3: CSASHSGGEETQYF

D: .
J: TRBJ2-1
V: TRBV21-1
size: once
DNA: TGTGCCAGCACCCGACCACTAGCGGGAGGGATCCCCTACAATGAGCAGTTCTTC
CDR3: CASTRPLAGGIPYNEQFF

D: TRBD1
J: TRBJ2-2
V: TRBV5-4
size: .
DNA: TGTGCCAGCAGTCTCCGACAGGGAACCGGGGAGCTGTTTTTT
CDR3: CASSLRQGTGELFF

D: .
J: TRBJ2-5
V: TRBV19
size: once
DNA: TGTGCCAGTAGTATGGGGCAGGACCAAGAGACCCAGTACTTC
CDR3: CASSMGQDQETQYF

D: .
J: TRBJ1-2
V: TRBV6-1
size: .
DNA: TGTGCCAGCAGTGAGCGAATAAAGGGGTATAACTATGGCTACACCTTC
CDR3: CASSERIKGYNYGYTF

D: TRBD1
J: TRBJ2-1
V: TRBV7-2
size: .
DNA: TGTGCCAGCAGCTTGGACAGGGGGCTTGAGCAGTTCTTC
CDR3: CASSLDRGLEQFF

D: .
J: TRBJ2-7
V: TRBV18
size: .
DNA: TGTGCCAGCTCACTGAGCTCCTACGAGCAGTACTTC
CDR3: CASSLSSYEQYF

D: TRBD1
J: TRBJ1-2
V: TRBV2
size: .
DNA: TGTGCCAGCAGTACCGGACAGGGGGCGCACGGCTACACCTTC
CDR3: CASSTGQGAHGYTF

D: TRBD2
J: TRBJ2-7
V: TRBV29-1
size: once
DNA: TGCAGCGCCCGAGCGGGAGGGAGGTACGAGCAGTACTTC
CDR3: CSARAGGRYEQYF

D: .
J: TRBJ1-2
V: TRBV4-1
size: few
DNA: TGCGCCAGCAGCCAGAGGGAGACCACGGACTATGGCTACACCTTC
CDR3: CASSQRETTDYGYTF

D: TRBD1
J: TRBJ1-3
V: TRBV18
size: .
DNA: TGTGCCAGCTCAACTACCGGACAGGGTGCAAATGGAAACACCATATATTTT
CDR3: CASSTTGQGANGNTIYF

D: .
J: TRBJ1-2
V: TRBV4-2
size: .
DNA: TGTGCCAGCAGCCAAGATCTTGAGTCGGCAGGGATTAACTATGGCTACACCTTC
CDR3: CASSQDLESAGINYGYTF

D: .
J: TRBJ2-7
V: TRBV5-1
size: .
DNA: TGCGCCAGCAGCTCCGACAGTGCCGGATCCTACGAGCAGTACTTC
CDR3: CASSSDSAGSYEQYF

D: TRBD2
J: TRBJ2-3
V: TRBV5-1
size: .
DNA: TGCGCCAGCAGCTTGGTCCCTGGGCTAGCGGATTCAGATACGCAGTATTTT
CDR3: CASSLVPGLADSDTQYF

D: .
J: TRBJ1-1
V: TRBV19
size: .
DNA: TGTGCCAGTAGTGACCGACGGAGCAACACTGAAGCTTTCTTT
CDR3: CASSDRRSNTEAFF

D: TRBD2
J: TRBJ2-5
V: TRBV20-1
size: .
DNA: TGCCATCTCCCGGGACTAGCGGACTTC
CDR3: CHLPGLADF

D: .
J: TRBJ1-1
V: TRBV18
size: .
DNA: TGTGCCAGCTCACCTAACCTCGGACAGAAAATTCCTGAAGCTTTCTTT
CDR3: CASSPNLGQKIPEAFF

D: .
J: TRBJ2-5
V: TRBV7-8
size: .
DNA: TGTGCCAGCAGCGTAATGGAGACCCAGTACTTC
CDR3: CASSVMETQYF

D: .
J: TRBJ1-2
V: TRBV28
size: once
DNA: TGTGCCAGCAGTCAGGGTAACTATGGCTACACCTTC
CDR3: CASSQGNYGYTF

D: .
J: TRBJ1-1
V: TRBV27
size: .
DNA: TGTGCCAGCAGTTTCAGCCAGGGAAGCACTGAAGCTTTCTTT
CDR3: CASSFSQGSTEAFF

D: TRBD2
J: TRBJ2-3
V: TRBV6-5
size: few
DNA: TGTGCCAGCAGTTCAAGCTTAGCGGGAGGCACAGATACGCAGTATTTT
CDR3: CASSSSLAGGTDTQYF

D: .
J: TRBJ2-1
V: TRBV10-1
size: .
DNA: TGCGCCAGCAGCCAGGGGTCCAGAGACAATGAGCAGTTCTTC
CDR3: CASSQGSRDNEQFF

D: .
J: TRBJ1-5
V: TRBV6-1
size: .
DNA: TGTGCCAGCAGTGAAGCGGTCTACCCCAATCAGCCCCAGCATTTT
CDR3: CASSEAVYPNQPQHF

D: .
J: TRBJ1-1
V: TRBV12-5
size: once
DNA: TGTGCTAGTGGTTTGGCCCAGGGGTCCTACACTGAAGCTTTCTTT
CDR3: CASGLAQGSYTEAFF

D: .
J: TRBJ2-7
V: TRBV21-1
size: .
DNA: TGTGCCAGAACCCCAGGGCCAAGTGGCTACGAGCAGTACTTC
CDR3: CARTPGPSGYEQYF

D: .
J: TRBJ2-3
V: TRBV5-4
size: once
DNA: TGTGCCAGCAGCCGGGGGGCCAGTCGCACAGATACGCAGTATTTT
CDR3: CASSRGASRTDTQYF

D: .
J: TRBJ2-3
V: TRBV20-1
size: .
DNA: TGCAGTGCTAGTTTAACTGATACGCAGTATTTT
CDR3: CSASLTDTQYF

D: TRBD1
J: TRBJ1-3
V: TRBV4-1
size: .
DNA: TGCGCCAGCAGCCAAGATGCGACTTGGACAGGCCTTCCCTCTGGAAACACCATATATTTT
CDR3: CASSQDATWTGLPSGNTIYF

D: TRBD2
J: TRBJ2-3
V: TRBV11-2
size: .
DNA: TGTGCCAGCCGGGTACAAGCGGGACCCACAGATACGCAGTATTTT
CDR3: CASRVQAGPTDTQYF

D: .
J: TRBJ2-1
V: TRBV7-2
size: .
DNA: TGTGCCAGCAGCTTAGCTGGGATATCGGGGTACAATGAGCAGTTCTTC
CDR3: CASSLAGISGYNEQFF

D: .
J: TRBJ2-7
V: TRBV9
size: .
DNA: TGTGCCAGCAGTCGGACTGGGTACAGCCACTACGAGCAGTACTTC
CDR3: CASSRTGYSHYEQYF

D: TRBD1
J: TRBJ2-1
V: TRBV9
size: .
DNA: TGTGCCAGCAGCCCGCAGATAGGGGGCCGGGGAACCTACAATGAGCAGTTCTTC
CDR3: CASSPQIGGRGTYNEQFF

D: TRBD1
J: TRBJ2-1
V: TRBV2
size: few
DNA: TGTGCCAGCAGAGAGTCAGGGGGCGCGGCTAGCAATGAGCAGTTCTTC
CDR3: CASRESGGAASNEQFF

D: .
J: TRBJ1-1
V: TRBV30
size: .
DNA: TGTGCCTGGAGTGTAACAGTCATGAACACTGAAGCTTTCTTT
CDR3: CAWSVTVMNTEAFF

D: TRBD1
J: TRBJ2-2
V: TRBV19
size: once
DNA: TGTGCCAGTAGTATGGACAGGGCAAGCTCCGGGGAGCTGTTTTTT
CDR3: CASSMDRASSGELFF